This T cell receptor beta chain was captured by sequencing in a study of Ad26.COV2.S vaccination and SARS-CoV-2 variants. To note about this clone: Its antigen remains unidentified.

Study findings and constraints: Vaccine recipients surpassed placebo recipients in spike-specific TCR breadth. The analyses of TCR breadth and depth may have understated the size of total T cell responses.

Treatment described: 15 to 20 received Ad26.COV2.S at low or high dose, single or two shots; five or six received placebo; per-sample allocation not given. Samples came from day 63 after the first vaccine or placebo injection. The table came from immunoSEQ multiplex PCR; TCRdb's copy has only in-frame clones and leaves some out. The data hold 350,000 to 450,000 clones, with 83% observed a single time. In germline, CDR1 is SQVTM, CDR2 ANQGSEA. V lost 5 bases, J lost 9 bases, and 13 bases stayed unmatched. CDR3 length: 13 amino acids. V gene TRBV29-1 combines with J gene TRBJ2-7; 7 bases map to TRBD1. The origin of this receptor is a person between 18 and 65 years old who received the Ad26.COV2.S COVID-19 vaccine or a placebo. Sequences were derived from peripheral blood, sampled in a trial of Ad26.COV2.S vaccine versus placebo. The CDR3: CSVQGVSPFGQYF. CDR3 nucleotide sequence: TGCAGCGTTCAGGGGGTCAGCCCCTTTGGGCAGTACTTC.